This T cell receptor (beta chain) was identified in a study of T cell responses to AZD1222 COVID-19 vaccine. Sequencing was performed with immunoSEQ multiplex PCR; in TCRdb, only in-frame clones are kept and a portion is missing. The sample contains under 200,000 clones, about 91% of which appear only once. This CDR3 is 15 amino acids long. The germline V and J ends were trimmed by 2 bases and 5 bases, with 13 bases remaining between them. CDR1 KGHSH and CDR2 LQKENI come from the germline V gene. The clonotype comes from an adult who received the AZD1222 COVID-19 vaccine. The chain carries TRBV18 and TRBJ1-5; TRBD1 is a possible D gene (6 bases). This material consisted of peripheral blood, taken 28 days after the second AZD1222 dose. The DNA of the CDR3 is TGTGCCAGCTCACCAGCGTCGAACAGGGATCAGCCCCAGCATTTT. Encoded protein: CASSPASNRDQPQHF.